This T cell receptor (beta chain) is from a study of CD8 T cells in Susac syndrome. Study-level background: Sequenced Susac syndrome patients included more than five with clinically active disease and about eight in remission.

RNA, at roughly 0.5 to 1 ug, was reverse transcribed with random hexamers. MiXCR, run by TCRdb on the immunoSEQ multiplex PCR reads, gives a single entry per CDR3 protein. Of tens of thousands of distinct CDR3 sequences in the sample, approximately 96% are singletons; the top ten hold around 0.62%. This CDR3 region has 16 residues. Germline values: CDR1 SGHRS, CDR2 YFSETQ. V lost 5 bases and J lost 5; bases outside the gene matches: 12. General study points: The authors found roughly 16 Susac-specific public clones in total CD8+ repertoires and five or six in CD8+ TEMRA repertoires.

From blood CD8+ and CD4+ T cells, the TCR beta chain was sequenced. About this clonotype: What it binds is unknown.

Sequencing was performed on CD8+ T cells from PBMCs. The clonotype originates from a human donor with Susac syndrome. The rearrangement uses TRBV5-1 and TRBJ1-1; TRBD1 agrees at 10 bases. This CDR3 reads CASSPAGTGEGTEAFF. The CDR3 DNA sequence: TGCGCCAGCAGTCCCGCCGGGACAGGGGAAGGGACTGAAGCTTTCTTT. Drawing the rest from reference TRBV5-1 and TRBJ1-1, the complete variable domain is KAGVTQTPRYLIKTRGQQVTLSCSPISGHRSVSWYQQTPGQGLQFLFEYFSETQRNKGNFPGRFSGRQFSNSRSEMNVSTLELGDSALYLCASSPAGTGEGTEAFFGQGTRLTVV.